A single sample gave rise to the 32 T cell receptor beta chains below, sequenced in a study of blood T cell repertoires in COVID-19. Sequencing used immunoSEQ multiplex PCR; TCRdb keeps in-frame clones, though not all of them. The sample carries about 98,000 clones, approximately 84% recorded once. The sequenced sample was peripheral blood. Receptor source: a woman older than 75 with acute or convalescent COVID-19.

This clone was recorded only once. The rearrangement uses TRBV3-1 (or the pseudogene TRBV3-2) and TRBJ2-3; a weak D match, TRBD1 (5 bases). The germline V and J ends were trimmed by 3 bases and 2 bases, with 12 bases remaining between them. CDR3 length: 15 residues. CDR1 and CDR2 (germline): LGHDT, YNNKEL (reference sequence). CDR3 nucleotides: TGTGCCAGCAGCCAGGACATCCTAGACACAGATACGCAGTATTTT. Protein product: CASSQDILDTDTQYF.

The chain joins TRBV7-9 to TRBJ1-2; TRBD1 aligns across 9 bases. Trimming at V came to 5 bases and at J to 8 bases, leaving 9 bases not matched to a gene. This CDR3 spans 14 amino acids. CDR1 is SEHNR, CDR2 FQNEAQ, per germline (reference sequence). The CDR3 sequence: CASSVPGTGKGYTF. DNA of the CDR3: TGTGCCAGCAGCGTCCCCGGGACAGGGAAAGGCTACACCTTC.

The gene calls are TRBV2 and TRBJ1-2; D unclear. The CDR3 totals 13 residues. V lost 6 bases and J lost 2, with 10 bases in between. CDR1 SNHLY and CDR2 FYNNEI come from the germline V gene. The CDR3, as DNA: TGTGCCAGCAGCGGCGAGGCGAACTATGGCTACACCTTC. It encodes CASSGEANYGYTF.

The chain uses TRBV5-1 and TRBJ2-1; D unresolved. The ends were cut back, 0 bases at V and 1 base at J, with 5 bases in the middle. Germline V lookup: CDR1 SGHRS, CDR2 YFSETQ. The CDR3 has 14 amino acids. The CDR3 sequence: CASSLAESYNEQFF. CDR3 nucleotides: TGCGCCAGCAGCTTGGCCGAGTCCTACAATGAGCAGTTCTTC.

The gene calls are TRBV28 and TRBJ1-3, with D possibly matching TRBD1 (6 bases). Germline lookup yields CDR1 MDHEN and CDR2 SYDVKM. Trimming removed 9 bases at V and 0 bases at J, with 15 bases between. This CDR3 contains 15 residues. CDR3 residues: CASRERTASGNTIYF. As DNA, the CDR3 is TGTGCCAGTAGGGAGCGGACAGCCTCTGGAAACACCATATATTTT. The variable domain in full, with the rest retrieved from reference TRBV28 and TRBJ1-3, is DVKVTQSSRYLVKRTGEKVFLECVQDMDHENMFWYRQDPGLGLRLIYFSYDVKMKEKGDIPEGYSVSREKKERFSLILESASTNQTSMYLCASRERTASGNTIYFGEGSWLTVV.

This clone was seen only a few times. The rearrangement links TRBV30 to TRBJ1-6, with 8 nucleotides matching TRBD1. The CDR3 has 13 amino acids. V shed 8 bases, J shed 10 bases, and the junction held 10 bases outside the gene matches. Germline CDR1 is GTSNPN and CDR2 is SVGIG (reference sequence). The CDR3 DNA sequence: TGTGCCGGGTCGGGACAGGATAGGTCACCCCTCCACTTT. This codes for CAGSGQDRSPLHF.

The rearrangement joins TRBV3-1 (or the pseudogene TRBV3-2) to TRBJ2-3; weak D call: TRBD1 (6 bases). The germline CDR1 and CDR2 sequences are LGHDT and YNNKEL (reference sequence). V shed 7 bases and J shed 5 bases, with 16 bases lying between them. The CDR3 is 14 residues long. The CDR3 DNA follows: TGTGCCAGCACTACGGGAAAGGGGGTAGATACGCAGTATTTT. This translates into CASTTGKGVDTQYF.

The rearrangement uses TRBV28 and TRBJ1-4; TRBD1 agrees at 11 bases. Germline CDR1 and CDR2: MDHEN and SYDVKM. The CDR3 runs to 18 residues. Trimming removed 3 bases from V and 0 bases from J; junction bases left unmatched: 6. The CDR3 spells CASSLAGTGGSTNEKLFF. The CDR3 DNA follows: TGTGCCAGCAGTTTGGCCGGGACAGGGGGTTCAACTAATGAAAAACTGTTTTTT.

The V gene is TRBV2, the J gene TRBJ1-1; D is ambiguous. The CDR3 spans 13 residues. Germline-derived CDR1 and CDR2 are SNHLY and FYNNEI. V gave up 8 bases and J gave up 5 bases, with 15 bases separating them. CDR3 bases: TGTGCCAGCCTTAATACGGGGAATACTGAAGCTTTCTTT. Translation: CASLNTGNTEAFF.

This clone was seen only a few times. J is TRBJ1-6 and V is TRBV6-5; 7 positions match TRBD1. The CDR3 is 15 amino acids. The ends lost 2 bases at V and 6 bases at J; junction bases unmatched: 4. Germline loops: CDR1 MNHEY, CDR2 SVGAGI. The CDR3 DNA is TGTGCCAGCAGTTACGACGGGACAGTTAATTCACCCCTCCACTTT. It translates to CASSYDGTVNSPLHF.

This sequence joins TRBV14 and TRBJ1-1, with D hard to call. Trimming took 1 base from V and 6 from J, leaving 15 bases between them. This CDR3 comprises 15 residues. Germline V CDR1 and CDR2: SGHDN, FVKESK. The chain's CDR3 is CASSQVRGNFAEAFF. The CDR3 nucleotides are TGTGCCAGCAGCCAAGTTCGCGGGAATTTTGCTGAAGCTTTCTTT.

The chain uses TRBV6-5 and TRBJ2-7; possibly TRBD1 for D (6 bases). Germline CDR1 reads MNHEY; CDR2 reads SVGAGI. V lost 2 bases, J lost 1 base, and 15 bases lay in between. The CDR3 consists of 16 residues. CDR3 region: CASSYAGAGLSYEQYF. The DNA for the CDR3 is TGTGCCAGCAGTTACGCAGGGGCGGGTCTTTCCTACGAGCAGTACTTC.

The rearrangement joins TRBV18 to TRBJ2-7; TRBD1 matches 7 bases. V was pared by 5 bases and J by 2 bases, with 3 bases of the junction left unmatched. The CDR3 totals 13 residues. Germline assignment: CDR1 KGHSH and CDR2 LQKENI. The CDR3 spells CASSKDRTYEQYF. DNA of the CDR3: TGTGCCAGCTCAAAGGACAGGACCTACGAGCAGTACTTC.

The chain's CDR3 is CASSPAGSRYTEAFF. The CDR3 coding sequence is TGCGCCAGCAGTCCGGCGGGGTCAAGGTACACTGAAGCTTTCTTT. The chain combines TRBV4-1 with TRBJ1-1; D gene unclear. CDR1 is MGHRA and CDR2 is YSYEKL in the germline V gene. This CDR3 spans 15 amino acids. V was shortened by 6 bases and J by 3 bases, with 17 bases between the two germline ends.

The rearrangement joins TRBV28 to TRBJ2-4; 7 bases are shared with TRBD1. The CDR3 loop spans 13 amino acids. V gave up 5 bases and J gave up 6 bases; unmatched junction bases: 4. The germline V gene has CDR1 MDHEN and CDR2 SYDVKM. The CDR3 DNA is TGTGCCAGCAGTGGGACAGCCCCAAACATTCAGTACTTC. Its translation: CASSGTAPNIQYF. Together with reference TRBV28 and TRBJ2-4, the CDR3 gives the full variable domain: DVKVTQSSRYLVKRTGEKVFLECVQDMDHENMFWYRQDPGLGLRLIYFSYDVKMKEKGDIPEGYSVSREKKERFSLILESASTNQTSMYLCASSGTAPNIQYFGAGTRLSVL.

The gene calls are TRBV5-4 and TRBJ1-2; 9 bases align to TRBD1. The germline CDR1 and CDR2 sequences are SGHNT and YYREEE (reference sequence). After removal of 2 bases from V and 4 bases from J, the junction contained 6 bases not matched to a gene. This CDR3 contains 15 residues. CDR3 sequence reads: CASSLGQGTFYGYTF. Written as DNA, the CDR3 is TGTGCCAGCAGCTTAGGACAGGGGACTTTCTATGGCTACACCTTC.

This clone has a handful of counts. The gene calls are TRBV9 and TRBJ1-1; 9 nucleotides align to TRBD1. Germline CDR1 SGDLS, CDR2 YYNGEE. The CDR3 consists of 14 residues. With 4 bases clipped from V and 3 bases from J, the junction kept 4 bases outside the gene matches. The DNA for the CDR3 is TGTGCCAGCAGCTGGGGACAGGGTGACACTGAAGCTTTCTTT. Protein product: CASSWGQGDTEAFF.

A remark on this clone: One junction end disagrees with the germline gene, perhaps due to a read error. The chain couples TRBV3-1 (or the pseudogene TRBV3-2) to TRBJ1-1; D is undetermined. The CDR3 length is 12 residues. Germline lookup yields CDR1 LGHDT and CDR2 YNNKEL (reference sequence). The DNA of the CDR3 is TGTGCCAGCAGCCAATCCAACACAGAAGCTTTCTTT. Protein: CASSQSNTEAFF.

V is TRBV2 and J is TRBJ1-1; the D gene is possibly TRBD1 (6 bases). Trimming stripped 3 bases from V and 8 bases from J, with 13 bases between. This CDR3 contains 13 residues. Germline CDR1 SNHLY, CDR2 FYNNEI. The CDR3 nucleotides are TGTGCCAGCAGTGAGGGACGGGGACAAGAAGCTTTCTTT. Encoded protein: CASSEGRGQEAFF. Filled out from reference TRBV2 and TRBJ1-1, the complete variable domain reads EPEVTQTPSHQVTQMGQEVILRCVPISNHLYFYWYRQILGQKVEFLVSFYNNEISEKSEIFDDQFSVERPDGSNFTLKIRSTKLEDSAMYFCASSEGRGQEAFFGQGTRLTVV.

The rearrangement uses TRBV6-2 or TRBV6-3 and TRBJ2-5, with unresolved D. Between the trimmed V and J ends, which lost 6 bases and 7 bases, there was a span of 9 bases. The CDR3 is 11 amino acids. In germline, CDR1 is MNHEY, CDR2 SVGEGT. CDR3 in amino acids: CASSDFGTQYF. The CDR3 coding sequence is TGTGCCAGCAGCGATTTCGGGACCCAGTACTTC.

The chain combines TRBV2 with TRBJ2-7; D is perhaps TRBD1 (6 bases). In germline, CDR1 is SNHLY, CDR2 FYNNEI. Trimming shortened V by 0 bases and J by 5 bases, and 11 bases separated the two germline ends. This CDR3 has 14 residues. The CDR3 sequence is CASSEAQGTDEQYF. In nucleotides, the CDR3 is TGTGCCAGCAGTGAAGCTCAGGGGACGGACGAGCAGTACTTC.

The chain joins TRBV5-1 to TRBJ1-4, with 12 bases aligning to TRBD1. V shed 0 bases and J 7 bases; nucleotides not matched to a gene: 7. CDR1 is SGHRS and CDR2 is YFSETQ in the germline V gene. CDR3 size: 17 residues. CDR3 coding DNA: TGCGCCAGCAGCTTGGATCCGGGACAGGGGGCCGGTGAAAAACTGTTTTTT. The encoded protein is CASSLDPGQGAGEKLFF.

On this clone itself: The sample contains more than one DNA sequence encoding this CDR3. J is TRBJ1-2 and V is TRBV9, with 7 bases that match TRBD1. The V and J ends lost 0 bases and 2 bases, in that order; junction bases with no gene match: 1. Germline CDR1 is SGDLS and CDR2 is YYNGEE. The CDR3 is 14 residues long. The CDR3: CASSVAGGNYGYTF. As DNA, the CDR3 is TGTGCCAGCAGCGTAGCAGGGGGAAACTATGGCTACACCTTC.

The table lists this clone with a count of one. The chain links TRBV7-8 to TRBJ2-5; the match to TRBD2 covers 7 bases. Germline-derived CDR1 and CDR2 are SGHVS and FQNEAQ. The CDR3 runs 14 residues. V gave up 0 bases and J gave up 5 bases; unmatched junction bases: 3. The CDR3 is CASSLAAGGETQYF. Here the CDR3 DNA reads TGTGCCAGCAGCTTAGCAGCCGGGGGGGAGACCCAGTACTTC.

V is TRBV28 and J is TRBJ2-3, with D tentatively TRBD2 (6 bases). Trimming pared 7 bases from V and 0 bases from J, leaving 11 bases between. The CDR3 runs to 14 residues. Germline assignment: CDR1 MDHEN and CDR2 SYDVKM. The CDR3 sequence is CASKEGTSTDTQYF. The CDR3 DNA reads TGTGCCAGCAAGGAGGGGACCAGCACAGATACGCAGTATTTT. The whole variable domain, filled in from reference TRBV28 and TRBJ2-3, reads DVKVTQSSRYLVKRTGEKVFLECVQDMDHENMFWYRQDPGLGLRLIYFSYDVKMKEKGDIPEGYSVSREKKERFSLILESASTNQTSMYLCASKEGTSTDTQYFGPGTRLTVL.

The chain is built from TRBV9 and TRBJ2-2, with 14 nucleotides matching TRBD2. J lost 3 bases, V lost 6 bases, and 7 bases had no gene match. The V gene's germline CDR1 is SGDLS and CDR2 YYNGEE. CDR3 length: 17 amino acids. CDR3: CASTGLAGGKYTGELFF. The CDR3 bases are TGTGCCAGCACAGGACTAGCGGGGGGCAAGTACACCGGGGAGCTGTTTTTT. The full variable domain, in which reference TRBV9 and TRBJ2-2 provide the parts outside the CDR3, is DSGVTQTPKHLITATGQRVTLRCSPRSGDLSVYWYQQSLDQGLQFLIQYYNGEERAKGNILERFSAQQFPDLHSELNLSSLELGDSALYFCASTGLAGGKYTGELFFGEGSRLTVL.

This rearrangement joins TRBV6-5 to TRBJ1-2, with 8 bases lining up with TRBD1. The CDR3 length is 13 residues. Looked up from germline, CDR1 is MNHEY and CDR2 is SVGAGI. J gave up 4 bases and V 6 bases, and 4 bases lay outside the gene matches. This CDR3 is CASSRGLSYGYTF. The CDR3 DNA sequence: TGTGCCAGCAGCAGGGGGCTAAGCTATGGCTACACCTTC.

The rearrangement links TRBV3-1 (or the pseudogene TRBV3-2) to TRBJ2-7; possible D gene TRBD1, 5 bases. This CDR3 has 15 amino acids. The V end was cut by 4 bases, the J end by 2 bases, with 15 bases between. Germline V gene data show CDR1 as LGHDT and CDR2 as YNNKEL (reference sequence). The CDR3 loop is CASSRSQGLPYEQYF. Written as DNA, the CDR3 is TGTGCCAGCAGCCGAAGCCAGGGCTTGCCCTACGAGCAGTACTTC.

The chain links TRBV3-1 (or the pseudogene TRBV3-2) to TRBJ1-2; D is ambiguous. Germline-derived CDR1 and CDR2 are LGHDT and YNNKEL (reference sequence). V was pared by 0 bases and J by 0 bases, with 5 bases between. This CDR3 is 14 amino acids long. CDR3 sequence: CASSQDPSNYGYTF. CDR3 bases: TGTGCCAGCAGCCAAGATCCGTCTAACTATGGCTACACCTTC.

The rearrangement links TRBV19 to TRBJ1-6, with 7 nucleotides matching TRBD1. The junction had 9 bases not matched to a gene; V was cut back by 4 bases and J by 9 bases. There are 15 residues in the CDR3. Germline CDR1 and CDR2: LNHDA and SQIVND (reference sequence). CDR3 amino acids: CASSTGTAHGSPLHF. CDR3 nucleotides: TGTGCCAGTAGTACTGGGACAGCTCACGGTTCACCCCTCCACTTT.

The chain combines TRBV5-1 with TRBJ2-1; 11 bases are shared with TRBD2. Germline trimming cut 0 bases from V and 7 bases from J; bases unmatched to any gene: 9. CDR3 length: 17 residues. Germline loops: CDR1 SGHRS, CDR2 YFSETQ. The CDR3 bases are TGCGCCAGCAGCTTGGGCGTCCTAGCGGGGGGCGTGAATGAGCAGTTCTTC. Residues: CASSLGVLAGGVNEQFF.

The chain is built from TRBV19 and TRBJ2-1; D is perhaps TRBD1 (6 bases). The V gene lost 2 bases and the J gene lost 3 bases, with 11 bases spanning the gap. The CDR3 extends over 15 amino acids. Germline V gene lookup returns CDR1 LNHDA and CDR2 SQIVND (reference sequence). The DNA of the CDR3 is TGTGCCAGTAGTATAAATCAGGGGTACTACAATGAGCAGTTCTTC. Amino acids: CASSINQGYYNEQFF.